The 15 T cell receptor beta chains listed next were all sequenced from one sample in a study of cytomegalovirus exposure and HLA in healthy donors. Produced via immunoSEQ multiplex PCR; TCRdb's table is partial and in-frame only. The sample records about 58,000 clones, 90% being singletons. Material for sequencing was PBMCs. The receptors were sampled from a man aged 18 to 30 in good health and CMV-seronegative.

The V gene is TRBV18, the J gene TRBJ2-2; D remains ambiguous. Germline V gene sequence: CDR1 KGHSH, CDR2 LQKENI. The V and J ends lost 0 bases and 8 bases respectively, with 7 bases between them. The length of the CDR3 is 13 residues. The CDR3 DNA reads TGTGCCAGCTCACCACCGCATCTAGGGGAGCTGTTTTTT. Its translation is CASSPPHLGELFF. The whole variable domain, remainder taken from reference TRBV18 and TRBJ2-2, is NAGVMQNPRHLVRRRGQEARLRCSPMKGHSHVYWYRQLPEEGLKFMVYLQKENIIDESGMPKERFSAEFPKEGPSILRIQQVVRGDSAAYFCASSPPHLGELFFGEGSRLTVL.

The chain joins TRBV5-8 to TRBJ1-1; TRBD1 aligns across 7 bases. Germline lookup yields CDR1 SGHTS and CDR2 YDEGEE. V lost 0 bases, J lost 0 bases, and 2 bases stayed unmatched. The CDR3 spans 15 residues. CDR3 in DNA: TGTGCCAGCAGCTTGGGAACAGGGGTGAACACTGAAGCTTTCTTT. Translating it yields CASSLGTGVNTEAFF. Based on the CDR3 plus reference TRBV5-8 and TRBJ1-1, the full variable domain is EAGVTQSPTHLIKTRGQQATLRCSPISGHTSVYWYQQALGLGLQFLLWYDEGEERNRGNFPPRFSGRQFPNYSSELNVNALELEDSALYLCASSLGTGVNTEAFFGQGTRLTVV.

V gene TRBV19 combines with J gene TRBJ2-6, with TRBD2 matching 13 bases. The CDR3 runs 19 residues. J was trimmed by 3 bases and V by 4 bases; bases with no gene match: 9. Germline V gene data show CDR1 as LNHDA and CDR2 as SQIVND (reference sequence). CDR3 region: CASSKGGLAGFGGANVLTF. The CDR3 DNA reads TGTGCCAGTAGTAAAGGGGGACTAGCGGGATTTGGTGGGGCCAACGTCCTGACTTTC.

J is TRBJ2-3 and V is TRBV2; 7 positions agree with TRBD1. Per germline, CDR1 SNHLY and CDR2 FYNNEI. The CDR3 covers 14 residues. The junction had 8 bases not matched to a gene; V was cut back by 6 bases and J by 5 bases. In DNA, the CDR3 is TGTGCCAGCAGCGGGACCACAGGGGTAGATACGCAGTATTTT. Its protein is CASSGTTGVDTQYF.

The table lists this clone with a count of one. The chain recombines TRBV11-2 with TRBJ2-7, with 10 positions matching TRBD1. This CDR3 is 14 amino acids long. Germline V lookup: CDR1 SGHAT, CDR2 FQNNGV. The ends lost 8 bases at V and 4 bases at J; junction bases unmatched: 8. In DNA form, the CDR3 reads TGTGCCAGCTCGGCGGGACAGGGGTGGTACGAGCAGTACTTC. This encodes CASSAGQGWYEQYF. Supplemented by reference TRBV11-2 and TRBJ2-7, the full variable domain reads EAGVAQSPRYKIIEKRQSVAFWCNPISGHATLYWYQQILGQGPKLLIQFQNNGVVDDSQLPKDRFSAERLKGVDSTLKIQPAKLEDSAVYLCASSAGQGWYEQYFGPGTRLTVT.

The chain uses TRBV5-5 and TRBJ2-6; weak D call: TRBD1 (6 bases). CDR3 length equals 15 residues. Germline values: CDR1 SGHKS, CDR2 YYEKEE (reference sequence). The V and J ends lost 1 base and 2 bases respectively, with 7 bases between them. CDR3 in amino acids: CASSLQGTGANVLTF. CDR3 nucleotides: TGTGCCAGCAGCTTGCAGGGGACTGGGGCCAACGTCCTGACTTTC.

V usage is TRBV28 and J usage is TRBJ2-1, with D possibly TRBD1 on 5 matching bases. The CDR3 is 14 residues long. V was clipped by 5 bases and J by 8 bases, with 16 bases between them. In germline, CDR1 is MDHEN, CDR2 SYDVKM. The CDR3 sequence: CASSPHPGSDEQFF. CDR3 coding DNA: TGTGCCAGCAGTCCACACCCAGGGTCGGATGAGCAGTTCTTC.

This chain joins TRBV7-9 and TRBJ2-7; D call uncertain. Trimming removed 5 bases at V and 2 bases at J, with 7 bases between. CDR1 and CDR2 (germline): SEHNR, FQNEAQ (reference sequence). This CDR3 region has 12 residues. The CDR3 DNA reads as TGTGCCAGCAGCCGCGGCCCCTACGAGCAGTACTTC. As protein: CASSRGPYEQYF.

The V gene is TRBV7-8, the J gene TRBJ2-7; 8 bases match TRBD2. The CDR3 consists of 16 residues. With V trimmed by 1 base and J by 5 bases, 10 bases remained unmatched. CDR1 is SGHVS, CDR2 FQNEAQ, per germline. The CDR3 coding sequence is TGTGCCAGCAGCTTAGGGCATAGCGGGACGAGGGACGAGCAGTACTTC. Translated, it gives CASSLGHSGTRDEQYF.

The V call is TRBV7-2, the J call TRBJ2-1; 7 nucleotides agree with TRBD2. J gave up 9 bases and V 1 base, and 3 bases lay outside the gene matches. Germline assignment: CDR1 SGHTA and CDR2 FQGNSA. The CDR3 runs 13 residues. The CDR3 DNA sequence: TGTGCCAGCAGCTTAGGACCGGGGGGTGAGCAGTTCTTC. Translation: CASSLGPGGEQFF.

The gene calls are TRBV6-1 and TRBJ2-7; possibly TRBD2 for D (5 bases). Trimming pared 6 bases from V and 2 bases from J, leaving 11 bases between. Per the germline V gene, CDR1 is MNHNS and CDR2 is SASEGT. The CDR3 totals 13 residues. The CDR3 here is CASRGGLPYEQYF. For the CDR3, the DNA is TGTGCCAGCAGAGGCGGACTCCCCTACGAGCAGTACTTC.

The chain carries TRBV7-6 and TRBJ1-4, with TRBD1 identical over 7 bases. V was clipped by 2 bases and J by 4 bases; unmatched bases: 4. In germline, CDR1 is SGHVS, CDR2 FNYEAQ. The CDR3 runs 15 residues. The CDR3 here is CASSLKGASNEKLFF. CDR3 sequence (DNA): TGTGCCAGCAGCTTAAAGGGGGCGAGTAATGAAAAACTGTTTTTT.

To note about this clone: One junction end does not reproduce the germline sequence, and a read error may be involved. This chain joins TRBV7-9 and TRBJ2-6; D is perhaps TRBD1 (6 bases). The CDR3 totals 15 residues. Germline loops: CDR1 SEHNR, CDR2 FQNEAQ (reference sequence). CDR3 DNA sequence: TGTGCCAGCAGCATAGCAGGGGTTGGGGCCAACGTCCTGACTTTC. Protein product: CASSIAGVGANVLTF.

This chain uses TRBV6-5 with TRBJ1-2; 8 nucleotides agree with TRBD1. Losses at the gene ends were 5 bases for V and 2 bases for J; bases not matched to a gene: 4. CDR1 and CDR2 (germline): MNHEY, SVGAGI. The length of the CDR3 is 14 residues. The CDR3 is CASSRRTGNYGYTF. CDR3 sequence (DNA): TGTGCCAGCAGTCGACGGACAGGGAACTATGGCTACACCTTC.

The chain links TRBV4-1 to TRBJ2-3, with D possibly matching TRBD2 (6 bases). Germline V gene data show CDR1 as MGHRA and CDR2 as YSYEKL. The V end lost 0 bases, the J end lost 14 bases, and 18 bases lay between the germline ends. This CDR3 has 14 residues. CDR3 sequence reads: CASSQDRGTALPYF. The CDR3 DNA sequence: TGCGCCAGCAGCCAAGATCGAGGGACTGCCCTACCGTATTTT.